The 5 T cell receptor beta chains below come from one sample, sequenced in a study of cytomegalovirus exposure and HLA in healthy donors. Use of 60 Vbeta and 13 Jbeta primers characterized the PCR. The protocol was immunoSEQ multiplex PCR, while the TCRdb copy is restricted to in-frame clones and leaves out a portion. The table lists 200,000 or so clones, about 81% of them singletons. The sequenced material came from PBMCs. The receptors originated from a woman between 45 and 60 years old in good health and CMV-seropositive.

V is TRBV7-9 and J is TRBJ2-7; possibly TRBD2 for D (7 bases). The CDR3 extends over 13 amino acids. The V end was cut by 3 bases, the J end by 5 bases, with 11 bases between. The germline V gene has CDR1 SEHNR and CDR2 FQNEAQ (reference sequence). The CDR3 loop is CASSFGGLNEQYF. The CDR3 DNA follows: TGTGCCAGCAGCTTCGGGGGGCTCAACGAGCAGTACTTC. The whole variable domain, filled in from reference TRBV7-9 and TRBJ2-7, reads DTGVSQNPRHKITKRGQNVTFRCDPISEHNRLYWYRQTLGQGPEFLTYFQNEAQLEKSRLLSDRFSAERPKGSFSTLEIQRTEQGDSAMYLCASSFGGLNEQYFGPGTRLTVT.

This CDR3 reads CASSPPYLTSGGYEQYF. The CDR3 coding sequence is TGTGCCAGCAGTCCTCCCTATTTGACTAGCGGGGGCTACGAGCAGTACTTC. The genes are TRBV28 and TRBJ2-7, with 12 nucleotides matching TRBD2. Germline values: CDR1 MDHEN, CDR2 SYDVKM. Trimming took 5 bases from V and 3 from J; bases not matched to a gene: 11. The CDR3 length is 17 residues.

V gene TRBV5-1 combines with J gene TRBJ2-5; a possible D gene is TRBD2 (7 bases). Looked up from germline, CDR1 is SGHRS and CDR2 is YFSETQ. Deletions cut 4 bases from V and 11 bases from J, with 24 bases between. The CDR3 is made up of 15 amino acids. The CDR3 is CASSPGGGFNGEQYF. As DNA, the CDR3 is TGCGCCAGCAGCCCTGGGGGGGGCTTCAACGGTGAGCAGTACTTC.

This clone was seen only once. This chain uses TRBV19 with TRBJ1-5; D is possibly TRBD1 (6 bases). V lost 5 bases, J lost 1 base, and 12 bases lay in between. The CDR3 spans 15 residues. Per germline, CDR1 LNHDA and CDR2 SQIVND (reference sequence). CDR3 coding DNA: TGTGCCAGTAGTTTACAGGGCCTGAGCAATCAGCCCCAGCATTTT. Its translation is CASSLQGLSNQPQHF.

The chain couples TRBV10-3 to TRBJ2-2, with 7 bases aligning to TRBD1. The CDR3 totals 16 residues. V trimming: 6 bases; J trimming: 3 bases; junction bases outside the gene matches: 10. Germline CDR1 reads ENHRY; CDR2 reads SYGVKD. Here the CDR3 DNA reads TGTGCCATCAGCCCGGGTCGGACAGGCGACACCGGGGAGCTGTTTTTT. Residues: CAISPGRTGDTGELFF.